Following are 20 T cell receptor beta chains from one sample sequenced in a study of cytomegalovirus exposure and HLA in healthy donors. PCR was performed using 60 Vbeta and 13 Jbeta primers. Libraries were prepared by immunoSEQ multiplex PCR; TCRdb keeps only in-frame clonotypes and omits some of them. This sample has approximately 150,000 clones; 80% occur once, and the top ten carry about 9.5%. Sequencing was performed on PBMCs. Receptors originate from a man in his late teens or twenties in good health and CMV-seropositive.

The gene calls are TRBV5-5 and TRBJ1-2; 9 bases are shared with TRBD1. This CDR3 comprises 15 residues. J was trimmed by 2 bases and V by 4 bases; bases with no gene match: 6. Germline loops: CDR1 SGHKS, CDR2 YYEKEE (reference sequence). CDR3 sequence reads: CASSTAGTGNYGYTF. DNA of the CDR3: TGTGCCAGCAGCACCGCCGGGACAGGGAACTATGGCTACACCTTC.

The chain has TRBV29-1 and TRBJ1-1; 11 bases match TRBD1. J gave up 1 base and V 0 bases, and 4 bases lay outside the gene matches. Germline V CDR1 and CDR2: SQVTM, ANQGSEA. The length of the CDR3 is 16 residues. Here the CDR3 reads CSVEEGTGGGNTEAFF. DNA of the CDR3: TGCAGCGTTGAAGAGGGGACAGGGGGGGGGAACACTGAAGCTTTCTTT.

The V and J genes are TRBV19 and TRBJ2-2; D gene unclear. The V end lost 1 base, the J end lost 6 bases, and 6 bases lay between the germline ends. The CDR3 loop spans 13 amino acids. Per germline, CDR1 LNHDA and CDR2 SQIVND (reference sequence). The CDR3 DNA reads TGTGCCAGTAGTATAGCGTCGGCCGGGGAGCTGTTTTTT. It translates to CASSIASAGELFF.

The chain employs TRBV4-2 and TRBJ2-7; TRBD1 matches at 9 bases. The CDR3 consists of 15 residues. Germline CDR1 is LGHNA and CDR2 is YNFKEQ. V lost 3 bases and J lost 2; bases outside the gene matches: 5. The CDR3 DNA sequence: TGTGCCAGCAGCCAGGACAGGGGTATGACCTACGAGCAGTACTTC. Translating gives CASSQDRGMTYEQYF.

The rearrangement uses TRBV30 and TRBJ1-1; TRBD1 might be the D (6 bases). The ends were cut back, 1 base at V and 7 bases at J, with 13 bases in the middle. CDR3 size: 13 residues. Germline V lookup: CDR1 GTSNPN, CDR2 SVGIG (reference sequence). The CDR3 coding sequence is TGTGCCTGGAGTGCCGGGGGGCAGCGTGAAGCTTTCTTT. It is translated as CAWSAGGQREAFF.

CDR3 loop: CASSVTGDRNQPQHF. DNA of the CDR3: TGTGCCAGCAGCGTAACAGGGGATCGCAATCAGCCCCAGCATTTT. The rearrangement links TRBV7-9 to TRBJ1-5; TRBD1 matches 7 bases. The CDR3 contains 15 residues. In germline, CDR1 is SEHNR, CDR2 FQNEAQ (reference sequence). Unmatched junction bases numbered 6, after V lost 5 bases and J lost 2 bases.

This clone was detected a few times. The chain combines TRBV7-2 with TRBJ2-3, with 7 bases lining up with TRBD2. CDR1 SGHTA and CDR2 FQGNSA come from the germline V gene. Trimming took 3 bases from V and 4 from J; bases not matched to a gene: 1. The CDR3 has 13 residues. The CDR3 reads CASSLGGADTQYF. CDR3 coding DNA: TGTGCCAGCAGCTTGGGGGGGGCAGATACGCAGTATTTT.

This chain links TRBV6-6 with TRBJ2-5; 8 bases map to TRBD2. The J segment lost 2 bases and the V segment lost 6 bases, leaving 8 bases of the junction unmatched. Germline CDR1 MNHNY, CDR2 SVGAGI (reference sequence). The CDR3 runs to 15 residues. The CDR3 sequence: CASRRPGLDQETQYF. The CDR3 bases are TGTGCCAGCAGACGTCCGGGACTAGATCAAGAGACCCAGTACTTC.

The V and J genes are TRBV5-6 and TRBJ2-1, with TRBD2 matching 7 bases. The CDR3 totals 15 residues. V gave up 5 bases and J gave up 6 bases; unmatched junction bases: 11. Germline CDR1 SGHDT, CDR2 YYEEEE. The CDR3 DNA is TGTGCCAGCAGTCTAAGACTAGCCGTCGTCAATGAGCAGTTCTTC. This codes for CASSLRLAVVNEQFF.

The chain recombines TRBV11-3 with TRBJ2-2; 7 positions agree with TRBD1. Germline CDR1 SGHNT, CDR2 YENEEA. The J segment lost 5 bases and the V segment lost 2 bases, leaving 5 bases of the junction unmatched. The CDR3 runs 15 residues. CDR3 DNA: TGTGCCAGCAGCTTATTAGGGGGCGGGACCGGGGAGCTGTTTTTT. Protein: CASSLLGGGTGELFF.

The chain uses TRBV2 and TRBJ2-3; the match to TRBD1 covers 10 bases. The germline V gene has CDR1 SNHLY and CDR2 FYNNEI. The CDR3 has 15 amino acids. The V gene end was trimmed by 6 bases and the J gene end by 7 bases; junction bases not matched to a gene: 10. The CDR3 sequence: CASRSYGQGVYTQYF. The CDR3 coding sequence is TGTGCCAGCAGATCCTATGGACAGGGGGTATATACGCAGTATTTT.

As DNA, the CDR3 is TGTGCCAGCCGGGTGGGGAACACTGAAGCTTTCTTT. Its translation: CASRVGNTEAFF. The chain combines TRBV27 with TRBJ1-1; D call uncertain. Germline V CDR1 and CDR2: MNHEY, SMNVEV (reference sequence). This CDR3 contains 12 residues. Trimming removed 8 bases at V and 1 base at J, with 8 bases between.

V usage is TRBV18 and J usage is TRBJ1-5; 7 bases align to TRBD1. This CDR3 has 14 residues. V lost 7 bases and J lost 4; bases outside the gene matches: 7. Germline V gene lookup returns CDR1 KGHSH and CDR2 LQKENI. CDR3 region: CASCPAGGNQPQHF. The DNA for the CDR3 is TGTGCCAGCTGCCCCGCAGGGGGAAATCAGCCCCAGCATTTT.

The V call is TRBV12-5, the J call TRBJ1-2, with TRBD1 matching 8 bases. The germline V gene has CDR1 LGHNT and CDR2 FRNRAP. The CDR3 has 13 residues. J gave up 5 bases and V 4 bases, and 3 bases lay outside the gene matches. The CDR3 nucleotides read TGTGCTAGTGGTTCGCGACAGGGGTATGGCTACACCTTC. This encodes CASGSRQGYGYTF.

This chain uses TRBV29-1 with TRBJ2-1; D might be TRBD2 (6 bases). The V end was cut by 4 bases, the J end by 4 bases, with 11 bases between. Germline V gene data show CDR1 as SQVTM and CDR2 as ANQGSEA. The CDR3 is 13 residues long. The CDR3 loop reads CSVAGTSYNEQFF. As DNA, the CDR3 is TGCAGCGTTGCCGGGACTTCGTACAATGAGCAGTTCTTC.

The V gene is TRBV7-9, the J gene TRBJ2-1, with 7 bases identical to TRBD1. This CDR3 has 16 amino acids. Germline loops: CDR1 SEHNR, CDR2 FQNEAQ (reference sequence). V dropped 5 bases and J dropped 7; count of bases not matched to a gene: 14. In DNA, the CDR3 is TGTGCCAGCAGCCGGACCGGGACAGAAAAGGGAAATGAGCAGTTCTTC. Translated: CASSRTGTEKGNEQFF.

This clone was observed a handful of times. The V gene is TRBV11-2, the J gene TRBJ2-2; TRBD2 matches at 11 bases. The trim removed 4 bases at V and 6 bases at J, leaving 4 bases unmatched. The CDR3 has 15 amino acids. Germline lookup yields CDR1 SGHAT and CDR2 FQNNGV. The CDR3 loop reads CASSSALAGAGELFF. The CDR3 DNA reads as TGTGCCAGCAGCTCTGCACTAGCGGGAGCCGGGGAGCTGTTTTTT.

In its sample, this clone was seen once. The CDR3 does not close with the conserved phenylalanine or tryptophan, likely indicating a read error. This sequence joins TRBV7-9 and TRBJ1-2; D remains unclear. CDR3 size: 12 residues. The V and J ends lost 5 bases and 3 bases respectively, with 7 bases between them. Germline assignment: CDR1 SEHNR and CDR2 FQNEAQ (reference sequence). Here the CDR3 reads CASSLSDYGYTV. The CDR3 DNA is TGTGCCAGCAGCCTTTCGGACTATGGCTACACCGTC.

This sequence joins TRBV5-1 and TRBJ2-5; the D gene is possibly TRBD1 (5 bases). In germline, CDR1 is SGHRS, CDR2 YFSETQ. V lost 3 bases, J lost 0 bases, and 15 bases lay in between. The CDR3 runs to 16 residues. The chain's CDR3 is CASSSPLPGYQETQYF. The CDR3 DNA is TGCGCCAGCAGCTCACCCTTACCAGGGTACCAAGAGACCCAGTACTTC.

This chain joins TRBV18 and TRBJ2-3; 13 positions agree with TRBD2. CDR3 length equals 16 residues. V gave up 3 bases and J gave up 6 bases; unmatched junction bases: 6. Germline V gives CDR1 KGHSH, CDR2 LQKENI. CDR3 bases: TGTGCCAGCTCACCGGGGACTAGCGGGAATCTTGATACGCAGTATTTT. Its translation is CASSPGTSGNLDTQYF.